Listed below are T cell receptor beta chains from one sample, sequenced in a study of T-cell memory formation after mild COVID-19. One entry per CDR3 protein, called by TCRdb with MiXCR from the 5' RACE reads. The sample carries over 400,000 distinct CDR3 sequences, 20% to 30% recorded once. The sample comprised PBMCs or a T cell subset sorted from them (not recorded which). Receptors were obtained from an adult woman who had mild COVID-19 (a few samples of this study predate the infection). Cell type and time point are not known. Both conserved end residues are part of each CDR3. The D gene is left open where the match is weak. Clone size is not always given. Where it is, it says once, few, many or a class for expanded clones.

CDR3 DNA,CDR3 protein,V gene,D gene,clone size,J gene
TGTGCCAGCAGCCAGGGACTAGCGGGGGGAATCCTCTACGAGCAGTACTTC,CASSQGLAGGILYEQYF,TRBV4-2,TRBD2,.,TRBJ2-7
TGTGCCAGCAGCTCACCTTTAGCGGGAGGGGACAATGAGCAGTTCTTC,CASSSPLAGGDNEQFF,TRBV7-9,TRBD2,.,TRBJ2-1
TGTGCCAGCAGTTACTCGGGAGGGCGGGACGGGCAGTACTTC,CASSYSGGRDGQYF,TRBV6-5,TRBD2,.,TRBJ2-7
TGTGCCAGCAGCCTAAGTCAGAGCTCCTACAATGAGCAGTTCTTC,CASSLSQSSYNEQFF,TRBV7-9,.,few,TRBJ2-1
TGTGCCAGCAGCTTAGCCCTCTACCCGCAGTACTTC,CASSLALYPQYF,TRBV7-2,.,.,TRBJ2-7
TGTGCCAGCTCATCTGGACAGGGACCAGATACGCAGTATTTT,CASSSGQGPDTQYF,TRBV18,TRBD1,few,TRBJ2-3
TGTGCCAGCAGCCTTTGGGACAGGTACAATCAGCCCCAGCATTTT,CASSLWDRYNQPQHF,TRBV5-6,TRBD1,few,TRBJ1-5
TGTGCCAGCAGCTACCACCGTCTTCAGGACACTGAAGCTTTCTTT,CASSYHRLQDTEAFF,TRBV12-3/TRBV12-4,.,few,TRBJ1-1
TGTGCCAGCAGCTTAGGTCGCGGGGGGCTGGGAGAGACCCAGTACTTC,CASSLGRGGLGETQYF,TRBV7-2,TRBD2,.,TRBJ2-5
TGCAGCGTTGTGGGGACAGGGTATGCGCTACGTGGCTACACCTTC,CSVVGTGYALRGYTF,TRBV29-1,TRBD1,.,TRBJ1-2
TGTGCCAGCAGCTTAAACATTGTCAACGAGCAGTACTTC,CASSLNIVNEQYF,TRBV7-6,.,few,TRBJ2-7
TGTGCCAGCAGCCCCTCCCCGACCGGGACAGGGAACACTGAAGCTTTCTTT,CASSPSPTGTGNTEAFF,TRBV12-3/TRBV12-4,TRBD1,.,TRBJ1-1
TGTGCCAGCAGCTGGACAGGGTCTAAAAACATTCAGTACTTC,CASSWTGSKNIQYF,TRBV11-2,TRBD1,few,TRBJ2-4
TGTGCCAGCAGCCAAGACGACGATTGGGGTAGCGGGAGGGTCAATGAGCAGTTCTTC,CASSQDDDWGSGRVNEQFF,TRBV3-1,TRBD2,.,TRBJ2-1
TGTGCCAGCAGCCCTCAAGTGGGGACAGGTTATGGCTACACCTTC,CASSPQVGTGYGYTF,TRBV12-3/TRBV12-4,TRBD1,.,TRBJ1-2
TGTGCCAGCAGCTTAGAAGTTAGGGGGGGCCCTCAGTACTTC,CASSLEVRGGPQYF,TRBV7-9,.,.,TRBJ2-4
TGCAGTGCTAGGGATATCGGACAGACCTCACTCACTGAAGCTTTCTTT,CSARDIGQTSLTEAFF,TRBV20-1,.,few,TRBJ1-1
TGTGCCAGCAGCTCTCTGTCTTTTGGGGAGCAGTTCTTC,CASSSLSFGEQFF,TRBV7-9,.,.,TRBJ2-1
TGTGCCAGCAGCTTTTTGAGGGGACAGGAAGAGACCCAGTACTTC,CASSFLRGQEETQYF,TRBV5-6,TRBD1,many,TRBJ2-5
TGCAGCGTTGTTTATCCGGACAGGGGAGGCGGCTACACCTTC,CSVVYPDRGGGYTF,TRBV29-1,TRBD1,.,TRBJ1-2